The sequence of this T cell receptor (beta chain) was determined in a study of blood T cell repertoires in COVID-19. Study in general: The samples span acute and convalescent COVID-19 from the United States, Italy and Spain. T cells, B-cell-depleted T cells, or PBMCs supplied cDNA or gDNA.

Original processing methods: Amplification from reference gene primers served as the basis for estimated nucleated cell counts. Method: immunoSEQ multiplex PCR; TCRdb's copy keeps in-frame clones and lacks some. V and J calls and clone size are those listed in that table; D and trimming were worked out from the DNA. The sample carries 300,000 to 400,000 clones, around nine tenths recorded once. The sequencing input was peripheral blood. The clonotype was recovered from a woman aged 18-35 years who had recovered from COVID-19.

CDR3 region: CASSRSSYEQYV. The CDR3 DNA reads as TGTGCCAGCAGTCGGAGCTCCTACGAGCAGTACGTC. The chain employs TRBV6-2 or TRBV6-3 and TRBJ2-7; D ambiguous. V was shortened by 5 bases and J by 0 bases, with 5 bases between the two germline ends. Germline V gene sequence: CDR1 MNHEY, CDR2 SVGEGT. This CDR3 comprises 12 residues.